Listed here is a single T cell receptor (beta chain). Its antigen remains unidentified. It has no much larger one-base neighbor in the sample; base qualities were not kept. Its CDR3 holds 18 amino acids, cysteine through phenylalanine. The sequence is cut down to CDR3 DNA, 54 bases in frame from base 1. Reading the germline V gene gives CDR1 LGHNA and CDR2 YSLEER. Ends trimmed: V by 4 bases, J by 5 bases; bases unmatched to a gene: 18. Sequencing was performed on an Illumina NovaSeq 6000. TCRalpha and TCRbeta cDNA libraries were built by 5'RACE with constant-segment primers, adding sample barcodes and unique molecular identifiers. Trizol reagent was used to extract RNA from every sample. Library amplification was performed in two PCR steps, and a second sample barcode and Illumina TruSeq adapters were introduced in the second step. Sequencing of the libraries was done on an Illumina NovaSeq, producing 2 x 150 bp paired-end reads. Concerning the study's data processing: Demultiplexing of reads and collapsing into UMI-guided consensus sequences were performed with migec v1.2.7. Using mixcr v2.1.11, the UMI consensuses were aligned to TRA and TRB V and J templates and assembled into clonotypes. Expanded or contracted clonotypes were those called significant by both edgeR and NoisET, with noise models trained on biological replicates. For edgeR calls, the thresholds were a false discovery rate-adjusted p below 0.01 and a log2 fold-change of 1. PCA with hierarchical clustering of max-normalized trajectories of the 1000 most abundant clonotypes was used as exploratory dynamics analysis. The CD4 or CD8 phenotype of responding clones was assigned using the separately sequenced CD4+ and CD8+ repertoires. Starting from the raw public reads, TCRdb applied fastp trimming at Q25, assembled clones with MiXCR and retained in-frame beta chains. A single entry per CDR3 protein holds the most common genes and DNA from its merged rows. For this entry, the V and J calls and clone size follow TCRdb and not the study's own pipeline. The sample has about 420,000 distinct CDR3 sequences on record, more than 20% of them singletons. The top ten clonotypes cover around 13% of the sample.

This sample stems from a study of T-cell memory formation after mild COVID-19 (dated by TCRdb to the early 2020s). For the study in its entirety: TCR sequence clusters from the two donors were largely donor specific. In a couple of donors, T-cell clones that expanded and contracted after mild COVID-19 were followed by sequencing TCRalpha and TCRbeta repertoires longitudinally. Two young, previously healthy adult volunteers, one female and one male, were included in the cohort.

The paper as a whole reports these results and caveats: Clones contracting from day 15 to 85 had balanced CD4/CD8 phenotypes, while a second wave expanding from day 15 to 37 was biased towards CD4+. SARS-CoV-2 specificity of the second-wave clones peaking on day 37 was not confirmed. Contracting CD4+ clones were located mainly in the CM and EM memory subsets, whereas CD8+ clones were found to be enriched in EMRA. The detection of some responding clones in pre-infection memory suggests that pre-existing cross-reactive memory T cells joined the SARS-CoV-2 response. The study covered only a couple of mild cases, and larger cohorts including severe cases with pre-infection samples were considered necessary.

Ficoll-Paque density gradient centrifugation was used to isolate PBMCs. The sequence was obtained from an adult woman who had mild COVID-19 (a few samples of this study predate the infection). The sample titles of this study are shuffled in the database, so cell type and time point are left out; the donor was told from shared clones. Sample: PBMCs or a T cell subset sorted from them (not recorded which). Rearrangement joined TRBV4-3 to TRBJ2-5, and TRBD1 matches 8 of the central bases. The encoded CDR3 is CASSLGKITGGAEETQYF. The DNA sequence is given as TGCGCCAGCAGCCTAGGGAAAATTACAGGGGGAGCGGAGGAGACCCAGTACTTC.